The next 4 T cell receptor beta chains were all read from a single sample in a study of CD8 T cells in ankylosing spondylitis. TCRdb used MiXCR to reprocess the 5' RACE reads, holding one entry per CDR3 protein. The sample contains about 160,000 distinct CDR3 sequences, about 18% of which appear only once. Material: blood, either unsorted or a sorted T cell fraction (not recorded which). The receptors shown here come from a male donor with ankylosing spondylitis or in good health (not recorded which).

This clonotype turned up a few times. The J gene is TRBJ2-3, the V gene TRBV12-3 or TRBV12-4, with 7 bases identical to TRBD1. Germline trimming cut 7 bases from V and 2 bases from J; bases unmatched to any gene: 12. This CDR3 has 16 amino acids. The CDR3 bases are TGTGCCAGCACTCTACGGCAGGGGGTCATCACAGATACGCAGTATTTT. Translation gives CASTLRQGVITDTQYF.

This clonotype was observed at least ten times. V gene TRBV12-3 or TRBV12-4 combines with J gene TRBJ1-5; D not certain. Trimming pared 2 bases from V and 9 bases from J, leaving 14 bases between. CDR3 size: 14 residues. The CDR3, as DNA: TGTGCCAGCAGTTTAAGTGGAGGTGAGCGGCCCCAGCATTTT. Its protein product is CASSLSGGERPQHF.

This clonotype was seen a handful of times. The CDR3: CASSLGGPAVGVNTEAFF. In DNA form, the CDR3 reads TGCGCCAGCAGCTTGGGGGGCCCAGCGGTTGGGGTGAACACTGAAGCTTTCTTT. This chain joins TRBV5-1 and TRBJ1-1; tentatively, D is TRBD1 (5 bases). CDR3 length: 18 residues. V lost 0 bases and J 0 bases, leaving 18 bases between the germline ends. Germline V CDR1 and CDR2: SGHRS, YFSETQ.

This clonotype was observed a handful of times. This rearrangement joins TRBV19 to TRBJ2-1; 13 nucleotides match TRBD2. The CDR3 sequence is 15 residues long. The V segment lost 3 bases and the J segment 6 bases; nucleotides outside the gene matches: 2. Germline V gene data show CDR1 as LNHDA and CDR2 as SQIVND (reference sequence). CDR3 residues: CASSIRTSGSNEQFF. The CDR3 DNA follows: TGTGCCAGTAGTATTCGGACTAGCGGGAGCAATGAGCAGTTCTTC.